The clone carrying this TCR beta chain was recorded a few times. What it recognizes is unknown. The sample originates from a study of T cells in Graves' hyperthyroidism and ophthalmopathy. Whole-study findings and limits: Ophthalmopathy was identified by the model a median 6.5 months ahead of onset. Most clonotypes that expanded in the thyroid above 0.001 also showed up in blood.

The CDR3 regions of TCR beta were amplified from RNA transcripts. An initial round of RT-PCR targeting the TCR CDR3 relied on the HTBI primer set. TCRdb redid the calling of the multiplex PCR reads with MiXCR, one entry per CDR3 protein. The table records some 340,000 distinct CDR3 sequences, around 15% of them present only once. Sequenced input: blood. This TCR came from a woman between 35 and 50 years old with Graves' ophthalmopathy.

CDR3 region: CSGTSGNTGELFF. DNA of the CDR3: TGCAGCGGGACTAGCGGGAACACCGGGGAGCTGTTTTTT. The V call is TRBV20-1, the J call TRBJ2-2; 11 bases line up with TRBD2. Germline CDR1 is DFQATT and CDR2 is SNEGSKA (reference sequence). The CDR3 has 13 amino acids.